The 3 T cell receptor beta chains listed next were all sequenced from one sample in a study of blood T cell repertoires in COVID-19. The data were produced by immunoSEQ multiplex PCR, yet TCRdb's version contains in-frame clones alone and is incomplete. The sample has approximately 220,000 clones; about 84% are singletons. Material for sequencing was peripheral blood. The receptors here all came from a woman of 80 years or more with acute or convalescent COVID-19.

The chain carries TRBV5-5 and TRBJ1-4, with D perhaps TRBD1 (6 bases). The CDR3 length is 16 residues. In germline, CDR1 is SGHKS, CDR2 YYEKEE (reference sequence). Trimming stripped 3 bases from V and 5 bases from J, with 17 bases between. The CDR3 region has the DNA TGTGCCAGCAGCTCGTCCGCCGGGACACCGAATGAAAAACTGTTTTTT. This codes for CASSSSAGTPNEKLFF.

The V gene is TRBV28, the J gene TRBJ2-4, with 7 bases fitting TRBD2. V lost 8 bases to trimming and J lost 0 bases; unmatched junction nucleotides: 1. Per the germline V gene, CDR1 is MDHEN and CDR2 is SYDVKM. This CDR3 has 13 residues. This chain's CDR3 is CASSGGAKNIQYF. The DNA of the CDR3 is TGTGCCAGCTCGGGAGGAGCCAAAAACATTCAGTACTTC.

The rearrangement joins TRBV13 to TRBJ1-6; 7 nucleotides line up with TRBD1. After removal of 5 bases from V and 7 bases from J, the junction contained 5 bases not matched to a gene. This CDR3 region has 14 residues. Germline CDR1 and CDR2: PRHDT and FYEKMQ (reference sequence). As DNA, the CDR3 is TGTGCCAGCAGCCGGGGACAGAACAATTCACCCCTCCACTTT. Protein product: CASSRGQNNSPLHF.